The entry that follows covers one T cell receptor (beta chain) sequence. Original handling: By means of reference gene primer amplification, nucleated cell counts were estimated. Repertoires were generated with immunoSEQ multiplex PCR, while TCRdb's copy carries only in-frame clones and drops some. V, J and clone size are taken as reported in that table, and D and trimming were inferred from the DNA itself. The sample contains approximately 90,000 clones, around 75% of which appear only once. This specimen belongs to a study of blood T cell repertoires in COVID-19. The sequence was collected from a human donor in a cohort sampled during active COVID-19. Specimen: peripheral blood.

The CDR3: CASSDQRERDTGELFF. DNA for the CDR3: TGTGCCAGCAGTGACCAGCGGGAAAGGGACACCGGGGAGCTGTTTTTT. The rearrangement joins TRBV6-4 to TRBJ2-2; 7 nucleotides agree with TRBD2. This CDR3 comprises 16 residues. Trimming at V came to 2 bases and at J to 3 bases, leaving 6 bases not matched to a gene. Germline V gives CDR1 MRHNA, CDR2 SNTAGT.